These T cell receptor beta chains were read from a single sample in a study of vaccination effects on CD4 cells after COVID-19. Generated by immunoSEQ multiplex PCR, the TCRdb table keeps only in-frame clones and is missing some. The sample carries roughly 53,000 clones, roughly three quarters recorded once. Their antigen targets remain unknown. The sample in question was CD4+ T cells from PBMCs cultured with HCoV-OC43 spike peptides, obtained before COVID-19 vaccination. The receptors were gathered from a human donor who received a COVID-19 vaccine. Both conserved end residues are part of each CDR3. A D gene is named only where the DNA matches it firmly. Only some rows state a clone size, as once, few, many or a class for expanded clones.

TRBV5-4	15	NA	NA	TRBJ2-6	CASTAGSSGANVLTF	TGTGCCAGCACCGCAGGGAGCTCTGGGGCCAACGTCCTGACTTTC
TRBV28	13	few	NA	TRBJ1-2	CASRVGVSGGYTF	TGTGCCAGCAGAGTAGGCGTAAGCGGTGGCTACACCTTC
TRBV28	16	once	TRBD1	TRBJ1-3	CASSLIRRGPGNTIYF	TGTGCCAGCAGCCTCATCCGGAGGGGGCCTGGAAACACCATATATTTT
TRBV10-3	12	NA	NA	TRBJ2-3	CATSAATDTQYF	TGTGCCACCTCGGCCGCCACAGATACGCAGTATTTT
TRBV6-2/TRBV6-3	17	NA	TRBD2	TRBJ2-3	CASSPPSGGPGTDTQYF	TGTGCCAGCAGTCCCCCTTCGGGGGGGCCGGGCACAGATACGCAGTATTTT
TRBV19	14	NA	NA	TRBJ1-4	CASTPGTTNEKLFF	TGTGCCAGTACTCCAGGGACAACTAATGAAAAACTGTTTTTT
TRBV2	11	NA	NA	TRBJ1-5	CASSDEGPQHF	TGTGCCAGCAGTGATGAGGGGCCCCAGCATTTT
TRBV6-5	13	NA	NA	TRBJ1-1	CASRVGSGLQAFF	TGTGCCAGCAGAGTGGGGTCGGGTTTACAAGCTTTCTTT
TRBV5-1	13	NA	TRBD1	TRBJ2-5	CASSLDREETQYF	TGCGCCAGCAGCTTAGACAGGGAAGAGACCCAGTACTTC
TRBV5-1	17	NA	TRBD2	TRBJ2-2	CASSLGLAGSGTGELFF	TGCGCCAGCAGCTTGGGCCTAGCGGGGTCGGGGACCGGGGAGCTGTTTTTT
TRBV3-1/TRBV3-2	17	NA	NA	TRBJ2-2	CASSQARGKGSTGELFF	TGTGCCAGCAGCCAAGCCCGGGGGAAGGGGAGCACCGGGGAGCTGTTTTTT
TRBV7-2	14	NA	TRBD2	TRBJ2-3	CASQKRGGTDTQYF	TGTGCCAGCCAAAAGCGGGGGGGCACAGATACGCAGTATTTT
TRBV3-1/TRBV3-2	12	NA	NA	TRBJ2-1	CASSQVLDEQFF	TGTGCCAGCAGCCAAGTCCTAGATGAGCAGTTCTTC
TRBV5-1	13	NA	NA	TRBJ1-5	CASSSGGDQPQHF	TGCGCCAGCAGCTCAGGCGGGGATCAGCCCCAGCATTTT
TRBV5-1	13	NA	NA	TRBJ2-2	CASSPRTDGELFF	TGCGCCAGCAGCCCACGCACGGACGGGGAGCTGTTTTTT
TRBV7-8	15	NA	NA	TRBJ2-2	CASIPHGQNTGELFF	TGTGCCAGCATCCCGCATGGGCAGAACACCGGGGAGCTGTTTTTT
TRBV6-4	13	NA	NA	TRBJ1-4	CASSDRAGEKLFF	TGTGCCAGCAGTGACAGGGCCGGGGAAAAACTGTTTTTT
TRBV23-1	17	NA	NA	TRBJ2-1	CASSQTTGTRLRNEQFF	TGCGCCAGCAGTCAAACAACCGGGACACGGCTTCGAAATGAGCAGTTCTTC
TRBV24-1	15	NA	NA	TRBJ1-2	CATSYQEGSGYGYTF	TGTGCCACCAGCTACCAGGAGGGGTCGGGCTATGGCTACACCTTC
TRBV6-2/TRBV6-3	15	NA	NA	TRBJ1-2	CASSWAGRANYGYTF	TGTGCCAGCAGTTGGGCAGGCAGGGCGAACTATGGCTACACCTTC
TRBV13	16	few	TRBD1	TRBJ2-3	CASSFPRGSVTDTQYF	TGTGCCAGCAGCTTCCCCAGGGGGTCGGTCACAGATACGCAGTATTTT
TRBV6-5	13	NA	NA	TRBJ1-4	CASRGLANEKLFF	TGTGCCAGCAGGGGGTTAGCTAATGAAAAACTGTTTTTT
TRBV6-6	15	NA	NA	TRBJ1-5	CASSYSISGNQPQHF	TGTGCCAGCAGTTACTCTATCTCGGGCAATCAGCCCCAGCATTTT
TRBV5-6	15	once	TRBD2	TRBJ2-3	CASSLGTSGFGTQYF	TGTGCCAGCAGCCTCGGGACTAGCGGGTTCGGTACGCAGTATTTT
TRBV24-1	12	NA	NA	TRBJ2-2	CATSDQSGELFF	TGTGCCACCAGTGATCAATCCGGGGAGCTGTTTTTT
TRBV3-1/TRBV3-2	15	NA	TRBD1	TRBJ1-3	CASSRGQGAGNTIYF	TGTGCCAGCAGTCGAGGACAGGGCGCTGGAAACACCATATATTTT
TRBV5-8	15	NA	NA	TRBJ1-2	CASSLEGYSNYGYTF	TGTGCCAGCAGCTTGGAAGGGTATAGTAACTATGGCTACACCTTC
TRBV10-2	15	NA	NA	TRBJ1-5	CATDNGQGINQPQHF	TGCGCCACCGACAATGGGCAGGGAATTAATCAGCCCCAGCATTTT
TRBV7-3	14	NA	TRBD2	TRBJ2-1	CASSSGLVPNEQFF	TGTGCCAGCAGCTCGGGACTAGTCCCTAATGAGCAGTTCTTC
TRBV5-1	14	NA	NA	TRBJ2-6	CASSFGSGANVLTF	TGCGCCAGCAGCTTTGGGTCTGGGGCCAACGTCCTGACTTTC
TRBV3-1/TRBV3-2	13	NA	TRBD1	TRBJ1-2	CASSWTGAGGYTF	TGTGCCAGCAGCTGGACAGGGGCGGGTGGCTACACCTTC
TRBV7-3	16	NA	TRBD1	TRBJ1-6	CASSLRGTGPNSPLHF	TGTGCCAGCAGCTTAAGGGGGACAGGGCCAAATTCACCCCTCCACTTT
TRBV7-8	16	NA	NA	TRBJ1-2	CASSLKMLQGSGGYTF	TGTGCCAGCAGTCTTAAAATGCTTCAGGGTTCCGGAGGCTACACCTTC
TRBV24-1	14	NA	TRBD2	TRBJ2-5	CATRKSGGQETQYF	TGTGCCACCCGGAAGAGCGGGGGGCAAGAGACCCAGTACTTC
TRBV19	17	NA	NA	TRBJ1-2	CASSSSDAWGASYGYTF	TGTGCCAGTAGTTCCTCAGATGCGTGGGGGGCGAGCTATGGCTACACCTTC
TRBV6-2/TRBV6-3	16	NA	TRBD1	TRBJ1-5	CASSSSDRGDNQPQHF	TGTGCCAGCAGTTCCTCTGACAGGGGGGACAATCAGCCCCAGCATTTT
TRBV7-6	15	NA	NA	TRBJ1-1	CASSQSGGGDTEAFF	TGTGCCAGCAGCCAATCAGGTGGGGGCGACACTGAAGCTTTCTTT
TRBV7-3	13	NA	NA	TRBJ1-1	CASSTNMNTEAFF	TGTGCCAGCAGCACTAATATGAACACTGAAGCTTTCTTT
TRBV29-1	14	NA	NA	TRBJ2-3	CSVEVAASTDTQYF	TGCAGCGTTGAGGTTGCAGCTAGCACAGATACGCAGTATTTT
TRBV19	14	NA	TRBD1	TRBJ1-5	CASQDRGGNQPQHF	TGTGCCAGTCAAGACAGGGGGGGCAATCAGCCCCAGCATTTT
TRBV4-1	14	NA	NA	TRBJ1-5	CASSQDLWDQPQHF	TGCGCCAGCAGCCAAGATCTTTGGGATCAGCCCCAGCATTTT
TRBV6-6	15	NA	NA	TRBJ1-5	CASTFSEGNHQPQHF	TGTGCCAGCACCTTTAGTGAGGGCAACCATCAGCCCCAGCATTTT
TRBV18	15	NA	TRBD1	TRBJ2-3	CASSTRQGAGDTQYF	TGTGCCAGCTCAACTAGACAGGGGGCAGGGGATACGCAGTATTTT
TRBV18	17	NA	TRBD1	TRBJ2-3	CASSPPRGQGRSEAQYF	TGTGCCAGCTCACCACCGAGGGGACAGGGGCGTTCTGAGGCGCAGTATTTT
TRBV23-1	13	NA	NA	TRBJ1-5	CASTLQGDQPQHF	TGCGCCAGCACCTTACAGGGTGATCAGCCCCAGCATTTT
TRBV5-1	16	NA	TRBD2	TRBJ2-3	CASSTSGGLRTDTQYF	TGCGCCAGCAGCACTAGCGGGGGGCTCCGCACAGATACGCAGTATTTT
TRBV10-2	15	few	NA	TRBJ2-2	CASRLGGPSTGELFF	TGCGCCAGCAGGCTAGGGGGGCCTAGCACCGGGGAGCTGTTTTTT
TRBV6-5	15	NA	TRBD2	TRBJ2-2	CASTPLGGGTGELFF	TGTGCCAGCACCCCACTGGGGGGGGGCACCGGGGAGCTGTTTTTT
TRBV12-3/TRBV12-4	12	NA	NA	TRBJ2-3	CASNQGINTQYF	TGTGCCAGCAACCAGGGTATAAATACGCAGTATTTT
TRBV19	14	NA	TRBD2	TRBJ2-1	CASKERGGLNEQFF	TGTGCCAGTAAAGAGCGGGGGGGACTTAATGAGCAGTTCTTC
TRBV6-5	14	NA	NA	TRBJ1-1	CASRSRDLNTEAFF	TGTGCCAGCAGATCCCGGGACCTGAACACTGAAGCTTTCTTT
TRBV3-1/TRBV3-2	15	NA	TRBD1	TRBJ1-1	CASSQAGTANTEAFF	TGTGCCAGCAGCCAGGCCGGGACAGCGAACACTGAAGCTTTCTTT
TRBV24-1	15	NA	TRBD1	TRBJ2-1	CATSDPGTGGDEQFF	TGTGCCACCAGTGACCCCGGGACAGGGGGGGATGAGCAGTTCTTC